This T cell receptor beta chain was identified during a study of cytomegalovirus exposure and HLA in healthy donors. The CDR3 is made up of 16 amino acids. From germline, CDR1 is LGHNA and CDR2 YNFKEQ. The germline V and J ends were trimmed by 4 bases and 0 bases, with 13 bases remaining between them. PCR used 60 Vbeta primers and 13 Jbeta primers. The assay was immunoSEQ multiplex PCR, and TCRdb's table has in-frame clones only and misses some. The sample lists roughly 120,000 clones, about 59% occurring once. In its sample, this clone was seen a few times. Antigen specificity is unknown. The study's findings and limits: Among immune exposure information, only CMV serostatus was available.

The sequence was obtained from a woman aged 40 to 49 in good health and CMV-seropositive. Sequenced: PBMCs. The chain employs TRBV4-2 and TRBJ2-4; possibly TRBD1 for D (6 bases). The DNA of the CDR3 is TGTGCCAGCAGCCGAGATCGACAGGTAGCCAAAAACATTCAGTACTTC. Translated: CASSRDRQVAKNIQYF.